This TCR beta chain came from a study of cytomegalovirus exposure and HLA in healthy donors. This clone was seen more than once but under ten times. Germline V gene data show CDR1 as SGHRS and CDR2 as YFSETQ. V was trimmed by 4 bases and J by 6 bases, leaving 10 bases between them. The CDR3 spans 12 residues. Vbeta (60) and Jbeta (13) primers were used in the PCR. Produced via immunoSEQ multiplex PCR; TCRdb's table is partial and in-frame only. The repertoire has around 120,000 clones, around 76% of them found once; the top ten carry roughly 30%. Sequencing used PBMCs. The chain links TRBV5-1 to TRBJ1-1, with D perhaps TRBD1 (6 bases). The TCR sequence derives from a man aged 55-75 years in good health and CMV-seropositive. Written as DNA, the CDR3 is TGCGCCAGCAGCCAAACAGGGTCTGAAGCTTTCTTT. Translated: CASSQTGSEAFF.